The clone carrying this T cell receptor (beta chain) appeared a few times. These data are taken from a study of beta chain features in type 1 diabetes. The whole isolated RNA underwent reverse transcription, so sequencing captured expressed TCRB transcripts. TCRdb keeps only in-frame clones here, not all; method: immunoSEQ multiplex PCR. The profile shows about 180,000 clones, roughly an eighth of them singletons. Material for sequencing was central memory CD4+ T cells from blood. This TCR derives from a woman aged 18-29 years in good health.

The CDR3 sequence: CASSRMTGSRYGYTF. Written as DNA, the CDR3 is TGTGCCAGCAGTCGGATGACAGGGAGTAGGTATGGCTACACCTTC. The chain joins TRBV28 to TRBJ1-2; 7 bases are shared with TRBD1. The CDR3 sequence is 15 residues long. Germline-derived CDR1 and CDR2 are MDHEN and SYDVKM. Trimming removed 5 bases from V and 5 bases from J; junction bases left unmatched: 11.